The entry below describes one TCR beta chain. Its antigen is not identified. A single record per CDR3 protein comes from TCRdb applying MiXCR to the reads. The sample contains hundreds of thousands of distinct CDR3 sequences, 30% to 35% of which appear only once. The data originate from a study of T cell repertoires in cytomegalovirus infection. Overall study context: Recently identified HLA-C-restricted and well-studied HLA-B-restricted CMV epitopes were used. Both a matching HLA type and CMV infection were indicated by public TCR beta signatures. Study-wide findings and caveats: Totalled public TCR beta family frequency picked out people who carried CMV plus the relevant HLA. Clonotypes of TCR beta that were HLA-C-restricted and CMV-specific dominated the ex vivo response.

The ends were cut back, 5 bases at V and 4 bases at J, with 17 bases in the middle. Germline V gene sequence: CDR1 LNHDA, CDR2 SQIVND (reference sequence). The CDR3 runs 16 residues. The rearrangement joins TRBV19 to TRBJ1-4; weak D call: TRBD1 (5 bases). Sequenced here: cultured CD8+ T cells from PBMCs, sampled from culture after CMV antigen stimulation. The sequence derives from a human donor in good health (CMV status not recorded). Some clones in this sample may be carry-over from other donors' samples. DNA for the CDR3: TGTGCCAGTAGTTGGGACGCGGACGGGTTTAATGAAAAACTGTTTTTT. It is translated as CASSWDADGFNEKLFF.